One sample yielded the 27 T cell receptor beta chains listed below, sequenced in a study of sequential checkpoint blockade in melanoma. The assay was immunoSEQ multiplex PCR, and TCRdb's table has in-frame clones only and misses some. This sample has roughly 9,100 clones; more than 75% occur once, and the top ten carry roughly 14%. The treatment was: randomized to nivolumab then ipilimumab (arm A) or the reverse (arm B). The source material was CD8+ T cells sorted from blood (inferred from file names), sampled from a patient given nivolumab and ipilimumab in sequence. These receptors were obtained from a human donor with melanoma.

The chain recombines TRBV2 with TRBJ1-1; TRBD1 agrees at 10 bases. There are 15 residues in the CDR3. The V gene's germline CDR1 is SNHLY and CDR2 FYNNEI. J lost 1 base, V lost 2 bases, and 1 base had no gene match. CDR3 residues: CASSERTGGNTEAFF. The DNA of the CDR3 is TGTGCCAGCAGTGAACGGACAGGGGGGAACACTGAAGCTTTCTTT.

The chain couples TRBV5-1 to TRBJ1-2; TRBD1 aligns across 7 bases. The CDR3 runs 16 residues. V was clipped by 4 bases and J by 0 bases; unmatched bases: 9. The germline V gene encodes CDR1 SGHRS and CDR2 YFSETQ. CDR3: CASSLRQGSTNYGYTF. CDR3 DNA: TGCGCCAGCAGCCTGAGACAGGGATCTACTAACTATGGCTACACCTTC. The variable domain in full, with the rest retrieved from reference TRBV5-1 and TRBJ1-2, is KAGVTQTPRYLIKTRGQQVTLSCSPISGHRSVSWYQQTPGQGLQFLFEYFSETQRNKGNFPGRFSGRQFSNSRSEMNVSTLELGDSALYLCASSLRQGSTNYGYTFGSGTRLTVV.

The chain uses TRBV19 and TRBJ2-7; D possibly corresponds to TRBD2 (5 bases). The CDR3 loop spans 15 amino acids. Trimming pared 3 bases from V and 2 bases from J, leaving 14 bases between. Germline values: CDR1 LNHDA, CDR2 SQIVND (reference sequence). The CDR3 loop reads CASSITRSPPYEQYF. DNA for the CDR3: TGTGCCAGTAGTATTACTAGGAGCCCCCCCTACGAGCAGTACTTC.

The CDR3 here is CASSPPGLAGWEQYF. The CDR3 DNA follows: TGTGCCAGCAGTCCCCCGGGACTAGCGGGATGGGAGCAGTACTTC. The chain carries TRBV28 and TRBJ2-7; 13 bases match TRBD2. Germline CDR1 and CDR2: MDHEN and SYDVKM. CDR3 size: 15 residues. The V gene end was trimmed by 5 bases and the J gene end by 7 bases; junction bases not matched to a gene: 8.

This rearrangement joins TRBV27 to TRBJ1-1; tentative D call: TRBD1 (5 bases). V was trimmed by 5 bases and J by 4 bases, leaving 14 bases between them. CDR3 length equals 14 residues. Per the germline V gene, CDR1 is MNHEY and CDR2 is SMNVEV (reference sequence). CDR3 protein: CASSGNRWATEAFF. DNA of the CDR3: TGTGCCAGCAGTGGCAACAGGTGGGCCACTGAAGCTTTCTTT.

V and J are TRBV7-2 and TRBJ1-1; 8 positions agree with TRBD1. The germline gives CDR1 SGHTA, CDR2 FQGNSA. The CDR3 covers 16 residues. J was trimmed by 5 bases and V by 5 bases; bases with no gene match: 13. The CDR3 sequence is CASSPWTGHLGTEAFF. Written as DNA, the CDR3 is TGTGCCAGCAGCCCTTGGACAGGGCACTTGGGGACTGAAGCTTTCTTT.

This sequence joins TRBV10-2 and TRBJ1-3; 9 nucleotides match TRBD1. The CDR3 has 15 amino acids. V was pared by 6 bases and J by 4 bases, with 7 bases of the junction left unmatched. Germline V gene data show CDR1 as WSHSY and CDR2 as SAAADI. DNA for the CDR3: TGCGCCAGCAGGCCGGGACAGGGTTTCGGAAACACCATATATTTT. Residues: CASRPGQGFGNTIYF.

This clone was seen only a few times. The rearrangement links TRBV13 to TRBJ2-7; possibly TRBD1 for D (6 bases). The CDR3 is 14 residues long. Trimming stripped 5 bases from V and 3 bases from J, with 14 bases between. Looked up from germline, CDR1 is PRHDT and CDR2 is FYEKMQ (reference sequence). The CDR3 bases are TGTGCCAGCAGCGTGACAGGCAGGGTCTACGAGCAGTACGTC. Residues: CASSVTGRVYEQYV.

This clone has a handful of counts. This sequence joins TRBV25-1 and TRBJ2-1; D uncertain. The germline V and J ends were trimmed by 2 bases and 7 bases, with 6 bases remaining between them. Germline V CDR1 and CDR2: MGHDK, SYGVNS. This CDR3 contains 12 residues. The CDR3 nucleotides read TGTGCCAGCAGTGAAGGCAGGAATGAGCAGTTCTTC. This gives the protein CASSEGRNEQFF.

CDR3 DNA sequence: TGTGCCAGCAGCCCCGGAACAGCCAAGCCTCCAGGCTACGAGCAGTACTTC. It translates to CASSPGTAKPPGYEQYF. This chain connects TRBV27 to TRBJ2-7; D remains ambiguous. Germline CDR1 and CDR2: MNHEY and SMNVEV (reference sequence). This CDR3 comprises 17 residues. The V end was cut by 6 bases, the J end by 3 bases, with 24 bases between.

The CDR3 here is CASYRVDYGYTF. CDR3 bases: TGTGCCAGTTACAGGGTCGACTATGGCTACACCTTC. The gene calls are TRBV9 and TRBJ1-2, with D maybe TRBD1 (6 bases). In germline, CDR1 is SGDLS, CDR2 YYNGEE. Trimming stripped 8 bases from V and 3 bases from J, with 11 bases between. This CDR3 is 12 amino acids long.

The chain has TRBV19 and TRBJ2-7; the match to TRBD2 covers 11 bases. Germline assignment: CDR1 LNHDA and CDR2 SQIVND (reference sequence). Trimming at V came to 3 bases and at J to 2 bases, leaving 0 bases not matched to a gene. The CDR3 covers 14 residues. CDR3 nucleotides: TGTGCCAGTAGTATGGGACTAGCGGCCTACGAGCAGTACTTC. This gives the protein CASSMGLAAYEQYF.

This clone was counted once. The chain links TRBV5-1 to TRBJ2-7; no firm D call. The CDR3 totals 15 residues. Trimming shortened V by 6 bases and J by 2 bases, and 18 bases separated the two germline ends. CDR1 and CDR2 (germline): SGHRS, YFSETQ. The CDR3 here is CASTPSPRSTYEQYF. As DNA, the CDR3 is TGCGCCAGCACCCCATCTCCCCGGTCCACCTACGAGCAGTACTTC.

The V gene is TRBV7-3, the J gene TRBJ2-7; D possibly corresponds to TRBD1 (6 bases). The CDR3 totals 14 residues. V lost 4 bases, J lost 3 bases, and 13 bases lay in between. Per germline, CDR1 SGHTA and CDR2 FQGTGA. Here the CDR3 reads CASSSSGHFYEQYF. CDR3 bases: TGTGCCAGCAGCTCATCGGGACACTTCTACGAGCAGTACTTC.

The chain combines TRBV27 with TRBJ1-3; D gene ambiguous. The CDR3 runs 13 residues. V was trimmed by 2 bases and J by 4 bases, leaving 6 bases between them. Germline V lookup: CDR1 MNHEY, CDR2 SMNVEV (reference sequence). Here the CDR3 reads CASSLMLGNTIYF. CDR3 DNA: TGTGCCAGCAGTTTAATGTTAGGAAACACCATATATTTT.

The V gene is TRBV10-3, the J gene TRBJ2-6, with D unclear. This CDR3 comprises 18 residues. With 4 bases removed from V and 5 bases from J, the gap between germline ends came to 21 bases. Looked up from germline, CDR1 is ENHRY and CDR2 is SYGVKD. CDR3 sequence (DNA): TGTGCCATCAGTGTGGTCTCCTGTAGATACAGTCGGGCCAACGTCCTGACTTTC. It yields the protein CAISVVSCRYSRANVLTF.

The genes are TRBV9 and TRBJ1-4; 8 nucleotides align to TRBD1. Germline lookup yields CDR1 SGDLS and CDR2 YYNGEE. V lost 0 bases to trimming and J lost 8 bases; unmatched junction nucleotides: 6. The CDR3 runs to 15 residues. CDR3 sequence reads: CASSVEGQAREKLFF. CDR3 nucleotide sequence: TGTGCCAGCAGCGTAGAGGGACAGGCGAGGGAAAAACTGTTTTTT. Combining the CDR3 with reference TRBV9 and TRBJ1-4 gives the whole variable domain DSGVTQTPKHLITATGQRVTLRCSPRSGDLSVYWYQQSLDQGLQFLIQYYNGEERAKGNILERFSAQQFPDLHSELNLSSLELGDSALYFCASSVEGQAREKLFFGSGTQLSVL.

This chain connects TRBV27 to TRBJ1-1; unclear D gene. The CDR3 is 16 residues long. Trimming cost V 5 bases and J 0 bases, with 16 bases left between them. Germline-derived CDR1 and CDR2 are MNHEY and SMNVEV (reference sequence). The CDR3 DNA reads TGTGCCAGCAGTCCCCCCAACGGGTTCATGAACACTGAAGCTTTCTTT. It specifies CASSPPNGFMNTEAFF.

The rearrangement uses TRBV28 and TRBJ1-5; D may be TRBD1 (5 bases). Trimming pared 3 bases from V and 7 bases from J, leaving 13 bases between. The CDR3 consists of 14 residues. Germline CDR1 MDHEN, CDR2 SYDVKM. Written as DNA, the CDR3 is TGTGCCAGCAGTTTCAGGGTCCACGGCCAGCCCCAGCATTTT. Residues: CASSFRVHGQPQHF.

The chain is built from TRBV4-1 and TRBJ2-7; tentative D call: TRBD2 (5 bases). The germline V gene encodes CDR1 MGHRA and CDR2 YSYEKL. The CDR3 loop spans 15 amino acids. The ends were cut back, 1 base at V and 6 bases at J, with 16 bases in the middle. The CDR3 here is CASSQVDLTGIEQYF. In nucleotides, the CDR3 is TGCGCCAGCAGCCAAGTTGACTTGACGGGAATCGAGCAGTACTTC.

As DNA, the CDR3 is TGTGCCAGCAGCCCTCAGACAGGGATCTCTGGAAACACCATATATTTT. It translates to CASSPQTGISGNTIYF. V gene TRBV7-6 combines with J gene TRBJ1-3, with 7 nucleotides matching TRBD1. The CDR3 is made up of 16 amino acids. Germline CDR1 is SGHVS and CDR2 is FNYEAQ. J was trimmed by 0 bases and V by 5 bases; bases with no gene match: 7.

The V and J genes are TRBV5-1 and TRBJ1-1, with 7 nucleotides matching TRBD1. J lost 2 bases, V lost 4 bases, and 11 bases had no gene match. Germline loops: CDR1 SGHRS, CDR2 YFSETQ. This CDR3 has 16 residues. CDR3 DNA: TGCGCCAGCAGCGATCAATCGACAGGGCCTAACACTGAAGCTTTCTTT. It translates to CASSDQSTGPNTEAFF.

This chain uses TRBV6-5 with TRBJ1-1; D remains unclear. Per the germline V gene, CDR1 is MNHEY and CDR2 is SVGAGI. V lost 2 bases and J 5 bases, leaving 6 bases between the germline ends. CDR3 size: 12 residues. The CDR3 nucleotides are TGTGCCAGCAGTTACGGCTCAACTGAAGCTTTCTTT. Its protein product is CASSYGSTEAFF.

The rearrangement joins TRBV10-2 to TRBJ2-7; D not certain. The CDR3 spans 13 residues. Trimming removed 0 bases at V and 7 bases at J, with 10 bases between. CDR1 and CDR2 (germline): WSHSY, SAAADI. The CDR3 region has the DNA TGCGCCAGCAGTGAGTCGAGTCTCCTGGAGCAGTACGTC. Residues: CASSESSLLEQYV.

This clone was picked up one time. The chain joins TRBV7-8 to TRBJ2-7, with 10 nucleotides matching TRBD2. Germline assignment: CDR1 SGHVS and CDR2 FQNEAQ. This CDR3 contains 19 residues. Germline trimming cut 1 base from V and 5 bases from J; bases unmatched to any gene: 17. The CDR3, as DNA: TGTGCCAGCAGCTTAGTATATAGGTGGACTAGCGGCCCCGGAGACGAGCAGTACTTC. Its protein product is CASSLVYRWTSGPGDEQYF.

The V call is TRBV4-1, the J call TRBJ2-2; 14 bases fit TRBD2. The CDR3 is 16 amino acids. The germline CDR1 and CDR2 sequences are MGHRA and YSYEKL. With V trimmed by 3 bases and J by 6 bases, 3 bases remained unmatched. Here the CDR3 DNA reads TGCGCCAGCAGCCATGGACTAGCGGGAGGTTCCGGGGAGCTGTTTTTT. Protein sequence: CASSHGLAGGSGELFF.

The chain has TRBV6-4 and TRBJ1-2; 7 bases map to TRBD1. Germline V gene data show CDR1 as MRHNA and CDR2 as SNTAGT. This CDR3 comprises 15 residues. The J segment lost 0 bases and the V segment lost 5 bases, leaving 6 bases of the junction unmatched. The CDR3 region has the DNA TGTGCCAGCAGTCCCCGGACAGGAGCTAACTATGGCTACACCTTC. As protein: CASSPRTGANYGYTF.